The next 3 T cell receptor beta chains were all read from a single sample in a study of blood T cell repertoires in COVID-19. The repertoire was sequenced with immunoSEQ multiplex PCR; TCRdb's copy has only in-frame clones and lacks some. The sample has 100,000 to 150,000 clones; around 81% are singletons. The material sequenced was peripheral blood. These receptors were taken from a man aged 25 to 45 with COVID-19, enrolled during active disease.

The CDR3 DNA reads as TGTGCCAGCAGTGGACAGGGGTGGGAGCAGTACTTC. Its protein product is CASSGQGWEQYF. The chain recombines TRBV27 with TRBJ2-7, with 9 bases that match TRBD1. The J segment lost 7 bases and the V segment lost 5 bases, leaving 3 bases of the junction unmatched. The CDR3 extends over 12 amino acids. Germline values: CDR1 MNHEY, CDR2 SMNVEV (reference sequence).

The chain couples TRBV2 to TRBJ1-1; D possibly corresponds to TRBD1 (6 bases). The V end was cut by 6 bases, the J end by 0 bases, with 14 bases between. The germline gives CDR1 SNHLY, CDR2 FYNNEI. The CDR3 is made up of 15 amino acids. The CDR3 loop reads CASRVDRTMNTEAFF. The CDR3 coding sequence is TGTGCCAGCAGAGTCGACAGGACAATGAACACTGAAGCTTTCTTT.

The chain carries TRBV9 and TRBJ2-3; D is uncertain. Germline V gene sequence: CDR1 SGDLS, CDR2 YYNGEE. V was trimmed by 0 bases and J by 0 bases, leaving 5 bases between them. The CDR3 totals 14 residues. CDR3 region: CASSVDWSTDTQYF. Here the CDR3 DNA reads TGTGCCAGCAGCGTAGACTGGAGCACAGATACGCAGTATTTT.